The T cell receptor (beta chain) described here comes from a study of blood T cell repertoires in COVID-19. This CDR3 is built from 13 residues. The trim removed 5 bases at V and 6 bases at J, leaving 1 base unmatched. TCRdb's copy holds only in-frame clones and misses some; the assay was immunoSEQ multiplex PCR. The table has approximately 350,000 clones, 65% to 90% seen once. Sequencing input: peripheral blood. This clonotype originated in a woman aged 60-75 years with COVID-19, enrolled during active disease. The chain carries TRBV12-3 or TRBV12-4 and TRBJ1-6, with 7 bases aligning to TRBD1. CDR3 in amino acids: CASSTGANSPLHF. CDR3 in DNA: TGTGCCAGCAGTACAGGGGCTAATTCACCCCTCCACTTT.